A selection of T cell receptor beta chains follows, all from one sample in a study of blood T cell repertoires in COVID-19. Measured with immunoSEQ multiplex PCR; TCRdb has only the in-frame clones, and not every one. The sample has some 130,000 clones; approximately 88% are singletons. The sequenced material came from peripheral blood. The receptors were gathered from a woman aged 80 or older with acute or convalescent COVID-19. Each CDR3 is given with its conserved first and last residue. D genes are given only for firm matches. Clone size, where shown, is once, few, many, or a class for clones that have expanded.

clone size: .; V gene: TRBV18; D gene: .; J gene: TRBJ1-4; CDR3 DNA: TGTGCCAGCTCACCACTTCCTGGCGAAAAACTGTTTTTT; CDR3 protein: CASSPLPGEKLFF
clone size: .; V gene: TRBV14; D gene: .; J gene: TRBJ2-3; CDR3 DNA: TGTGCCAGCAGCCTGCGACTAGCAGATACGCAGTATTTT; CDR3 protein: CASSLRLADTQYF
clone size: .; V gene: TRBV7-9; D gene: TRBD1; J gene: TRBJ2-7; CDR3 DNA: TGTGCCAGCAGCCAACTCGGGACAGGGCAACGCGAGCAGTACTTC; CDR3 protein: CASSQLGTGQREQYF
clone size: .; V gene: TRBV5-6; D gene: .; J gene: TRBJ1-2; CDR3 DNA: TGTGCCAGCAGCTCCTCTATAGGGGGAGGGTATGGCTACACCTTC; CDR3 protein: CASSSSIGGGYGYTF
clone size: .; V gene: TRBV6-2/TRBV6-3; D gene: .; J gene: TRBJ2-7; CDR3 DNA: TGTGCCAGCAGTTACTCGAATCCGGGAGTTTTTTACTTC; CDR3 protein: CASSYSNPGVFYF
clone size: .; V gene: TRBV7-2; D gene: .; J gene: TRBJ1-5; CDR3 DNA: TGTGCCAGCAGCTACTTCCCCACGGGGGATCAGCCCCAGCATTTT; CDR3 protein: CASSYFPTGDQPQHF
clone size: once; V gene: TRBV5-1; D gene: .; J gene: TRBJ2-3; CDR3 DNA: TGCGCCAGCAGCGTAGATCGCCCCGACACAGATACGCAGTATTTT; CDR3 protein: CASSVDRPDTDTQYF
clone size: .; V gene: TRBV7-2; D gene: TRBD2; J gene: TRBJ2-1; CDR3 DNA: TGTGCCAGCAGCTCCCGACTAGCGGGAGCGAATGAGCAGTTCTTC; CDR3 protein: CASSSRLAGANEQFF
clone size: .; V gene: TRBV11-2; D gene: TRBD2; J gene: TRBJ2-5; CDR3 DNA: TGTGCCAGCAGCTTAGAGTGGACTAGCGGGAGAGAGACCCAGTACTTC; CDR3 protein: CASSLEWTSGRETQYF
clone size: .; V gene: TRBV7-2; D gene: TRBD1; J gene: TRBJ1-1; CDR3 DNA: TGTGCCAGCAGCTTTTATCAGGGGGCGGTGACTGAAGCTTTCTTT; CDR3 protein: CASSFYQGAVTEAFF
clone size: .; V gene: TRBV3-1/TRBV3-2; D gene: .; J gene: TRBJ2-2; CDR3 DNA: TGTGCCAGCACCCAAGGGCTAGCACAGAACACCGGGGAGCTGTTTTTT; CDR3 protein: CASTQGLAQNTGELFF
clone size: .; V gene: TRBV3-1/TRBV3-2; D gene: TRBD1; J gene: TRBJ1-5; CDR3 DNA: TGTGCCAGCAGCCTACAGGGGGATCAGCCCCAGCATTTT; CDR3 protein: CASSLQGDQPQHF
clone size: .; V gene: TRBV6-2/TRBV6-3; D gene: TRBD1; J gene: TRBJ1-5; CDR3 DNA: TGTGCCAGCAGTTACACCGGGACAGCCGGGCCCCAGCATTTT; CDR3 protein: CASSYTGTAGPQHF
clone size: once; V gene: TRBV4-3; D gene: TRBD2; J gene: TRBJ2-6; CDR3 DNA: TGCGCCAGCAGCCAAGATTTGGGGACTAACGGGGCTGGGGCCAACGTCCTGACTTTC; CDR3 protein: CASSQDLGTNGAGANVLTF
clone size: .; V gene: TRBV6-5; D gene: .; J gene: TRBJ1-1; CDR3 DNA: TGTGCCAGCACCGTTAGACAGGAGAACACTGAAGCTTTCTTT; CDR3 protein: CASTVRQENTEAFF
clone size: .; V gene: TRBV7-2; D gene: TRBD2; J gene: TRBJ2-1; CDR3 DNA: TGTGCCAGCAGCTGGGTAGCGGGAGGCCCCTACAATGAGCAGTTCTTC; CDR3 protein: CASSWVAGGPYNEQFF
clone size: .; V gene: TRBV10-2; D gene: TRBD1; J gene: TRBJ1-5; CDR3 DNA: TGCGCCAGCGGGAGGACAGGGATCTCGCCCCAGCATTTT; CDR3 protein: CASGRTGISPQHF
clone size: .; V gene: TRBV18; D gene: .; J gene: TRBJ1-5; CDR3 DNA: TGTGCCAGCTCCCCAAGGGGCGATCAGCCCCAGCATTTT; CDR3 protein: CASSPRGDQPQHF
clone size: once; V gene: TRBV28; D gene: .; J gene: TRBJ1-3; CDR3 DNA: TGTGCCAGCAGAGCTAGCGACGGTGACTCTGGAAACACCATATATTTT; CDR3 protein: CASRASDGDSGNTIYF
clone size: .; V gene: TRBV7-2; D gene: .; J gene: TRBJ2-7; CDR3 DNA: TGTGCCAGCAGCTTAAGGGCCTATGTATCGGGGAGCTCCTACGAGCAGTACTTC; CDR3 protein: CASSLRAYVSGSSYEQYF
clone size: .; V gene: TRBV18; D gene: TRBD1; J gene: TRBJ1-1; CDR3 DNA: TGTGCCAGCTCACCGACAGGGGGAGGGAACACTGAAGCTTTCTTT; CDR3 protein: CASSPTGGGNTEAFF
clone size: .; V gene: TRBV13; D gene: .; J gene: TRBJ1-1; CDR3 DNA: TGTGCCAGCAGCTCTGCGACAGCTAACACTGAAGCTTTCTTT; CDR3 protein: CASSSATANTEAFF
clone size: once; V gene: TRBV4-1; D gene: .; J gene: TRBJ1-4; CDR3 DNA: TGCGCCAGCAGCCAAGGAGGCAGCATATGGGAAAAACTGTTTTTT; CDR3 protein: CASSQGGSIWEKLFF
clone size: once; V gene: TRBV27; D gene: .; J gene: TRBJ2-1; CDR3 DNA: TGTGCCAGCAGTCGCTCCTTAAGGGAGGCAGACTACAATGAGCAGTTCTTC; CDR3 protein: CASSRSLREADYNEQFF
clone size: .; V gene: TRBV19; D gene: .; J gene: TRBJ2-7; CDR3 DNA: TGTGCCAGTAGTATGTCCAGGGAAGGAGAGCAGTACTTC; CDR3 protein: CASSMSREGEQYF
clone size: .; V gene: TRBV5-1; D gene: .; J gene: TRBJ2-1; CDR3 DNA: TGCGCCAGCAGCCGCGGGGACTACAATGAGCAGTTCTTC; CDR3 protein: CASSRGDYNEQFF
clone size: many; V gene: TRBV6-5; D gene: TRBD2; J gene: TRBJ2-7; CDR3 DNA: TGTGCCAGCAGCTTCAATAGCGGGGGGCCCTACGAGCAGTACTTC; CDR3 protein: CASSFNSGGPYEQYF
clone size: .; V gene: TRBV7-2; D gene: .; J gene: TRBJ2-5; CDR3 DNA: TGTGCCAGCAGCTTAGTCGGGGGACGAGAGACCCAGTACTTC; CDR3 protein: CASSLVGGRETQYF
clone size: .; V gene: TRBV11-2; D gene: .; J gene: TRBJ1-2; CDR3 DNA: TGTGCCAGCAGCTTGGCAGGTGCAACACCTAACTATGGCTACACCTTC; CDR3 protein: CASSLAGATPNYGYTF
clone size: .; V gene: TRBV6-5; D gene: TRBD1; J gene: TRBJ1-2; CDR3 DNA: TGTGCCAGCAGTTACTCAGGACAGGGGGCGGGCTATGGCTACACCTTC; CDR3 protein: CASSYSGQGAGYGYTF
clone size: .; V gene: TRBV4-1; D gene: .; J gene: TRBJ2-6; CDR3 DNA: TGCGCCAGCAGCCGATGGACAGAGGCGAACTCTGGGGCCAACGTCCTGACTTTC; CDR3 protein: CASSRWTEANSGANVLTF
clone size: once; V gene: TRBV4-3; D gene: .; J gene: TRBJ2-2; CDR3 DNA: TGCGCCAGTTCTAGAGTTGTGAACACCGGGGAGCTGTTTTTT; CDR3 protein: CASSRVVNTGELFF
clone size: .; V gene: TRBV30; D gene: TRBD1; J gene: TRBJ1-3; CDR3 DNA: TGTGCCTGGAGCTCTGGCAGGGGGTCTGGAAACACCATATATTTT; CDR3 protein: CAWSSGRGSGNTIYF
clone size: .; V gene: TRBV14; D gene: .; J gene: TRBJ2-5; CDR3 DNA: TGTGCCAGCAGCCCCATAAGACAGGATGGGACCCAGTACTTC; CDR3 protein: CASSPIRQDGTQYF
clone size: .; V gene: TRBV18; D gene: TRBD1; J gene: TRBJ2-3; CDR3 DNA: TGTGCCAGCTCACTGTCGGGACAGGGGTCGACAGATACGCAGTATTTT; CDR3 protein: CASSLSGQGSTDTQYF
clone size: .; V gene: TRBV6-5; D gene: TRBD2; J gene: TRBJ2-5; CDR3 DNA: TGTGCCAGCAGTTCTAGCGGGAGGGGGATCTGGGAGACCCAGTACTTC; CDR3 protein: CASSSSGRGIWETQYF
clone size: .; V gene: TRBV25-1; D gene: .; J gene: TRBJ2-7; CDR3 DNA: TGTGCCAGCAGTGAAGGTTCGTCGGGGAACGAGCAGTACTTC; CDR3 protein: CASSEGSSGNEQYF
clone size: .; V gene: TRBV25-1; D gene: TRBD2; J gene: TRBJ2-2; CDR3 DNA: TGTGCCAGCAGTGATGGGGGACTAGCGGGAGTCACCGGGGAGCTGTTTTTT; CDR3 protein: CASSDGGLAGVTGELFF
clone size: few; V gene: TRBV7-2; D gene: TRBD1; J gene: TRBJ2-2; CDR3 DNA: TGTGCCAGCAGCTTACAGACAGGGAGCGGCACCGGGGAGCTGTTTTTT; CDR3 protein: CASSLQTGSGTGELFF
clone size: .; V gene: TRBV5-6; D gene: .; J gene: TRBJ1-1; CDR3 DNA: TGTGCCAGCAGCTTGTATCGGGGGTGGCGGGAAGCTTTCTTT; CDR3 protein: CASSLYRGWREAFF
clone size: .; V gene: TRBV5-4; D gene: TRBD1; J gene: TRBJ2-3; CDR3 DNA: TGTGCCAGCAGCTCCGGGACAGGGGGCACAGATACGCAGTATTTT; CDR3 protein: CASSSGTGGTDTQYF
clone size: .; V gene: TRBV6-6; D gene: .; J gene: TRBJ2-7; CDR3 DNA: TGTGCCAGCAGTTACGGGGCAGTCGGCGAGCAGTACTTC; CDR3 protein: CASSYGAVGEQYF
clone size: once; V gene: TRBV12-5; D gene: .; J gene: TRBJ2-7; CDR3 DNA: TGTGCTAGTGGTCCTACAGGGCGGGGGAACGAGCAGTACTTC; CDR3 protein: CASGPTGRGNEQYF
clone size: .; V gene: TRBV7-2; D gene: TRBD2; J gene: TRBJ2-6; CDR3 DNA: TGTGCCAGCAGCTTACAGGGACTAGCGGGGGCTGGGGCCAACGTCCTGACTTTC; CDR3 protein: CASSLQGLAGAGANVLTF
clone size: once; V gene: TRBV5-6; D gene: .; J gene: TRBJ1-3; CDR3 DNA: TGTGCCAGCAGCCCGCGGGGGGCGGGGGGCGGAGGAAACACCATATATTTT; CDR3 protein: CASSPRGAGGGGNTIYF
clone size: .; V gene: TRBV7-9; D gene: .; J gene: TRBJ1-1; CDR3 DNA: TGTGCCAGCAGCACAACAGGGATGAACACTGAAGCTTTCTTT; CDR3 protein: CASSTTGMNTEAFF
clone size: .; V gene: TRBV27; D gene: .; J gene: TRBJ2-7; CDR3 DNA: TGTGCCAGCAGGACAAGCAATCTCTACGAGCAGTACTTC; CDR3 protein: CASRTSNLYEQYF
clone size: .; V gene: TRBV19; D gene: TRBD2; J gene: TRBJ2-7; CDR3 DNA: TGTGCCAGTAGTACGGGACTAGCGCCAACCTACGAGCAGTACTTC; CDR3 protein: CASSTGLAPTYEQYF
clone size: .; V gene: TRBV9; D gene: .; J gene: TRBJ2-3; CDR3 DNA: TGTGCCAGCAGCGGCCAGGGAGATACGCAGTATTTT; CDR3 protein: CASSGQGDTQYF
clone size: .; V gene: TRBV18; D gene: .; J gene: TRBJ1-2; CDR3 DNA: TGTGCCAGCTCACCAACAGGGTATAACTATGGCTACACCTTC; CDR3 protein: CASSPTGYNYGYTF
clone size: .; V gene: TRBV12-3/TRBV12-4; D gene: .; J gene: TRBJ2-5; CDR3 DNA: TGTGCCAGCAGTTTCCAGGGGATAGAGACCCAGTACTTC; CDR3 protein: CASSFQGIETQYF
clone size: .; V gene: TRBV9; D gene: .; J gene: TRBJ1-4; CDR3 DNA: TGTGCCAGCAGCGTAGGAGGGCCTAATGAAAAACTGTTTTTT; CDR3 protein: CASSVGGPNEKLFF
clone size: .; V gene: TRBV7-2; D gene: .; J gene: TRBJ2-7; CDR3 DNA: TGTGCCAGCACCCCCGGGTGGGGGCATTCCTACGAGCAGTACTTC; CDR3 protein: CASTPGWGHSYEQYF